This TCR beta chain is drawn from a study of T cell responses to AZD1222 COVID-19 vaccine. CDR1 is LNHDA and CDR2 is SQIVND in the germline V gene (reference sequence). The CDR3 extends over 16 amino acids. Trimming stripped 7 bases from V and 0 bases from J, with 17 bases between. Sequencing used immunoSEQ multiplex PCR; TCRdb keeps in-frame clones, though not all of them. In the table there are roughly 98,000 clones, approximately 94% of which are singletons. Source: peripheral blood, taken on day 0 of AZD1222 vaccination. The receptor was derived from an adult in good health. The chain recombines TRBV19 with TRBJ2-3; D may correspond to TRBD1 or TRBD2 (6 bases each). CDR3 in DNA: TGTGCCAGTAAGGTACGGGGGCCCTCTAGCACAGATACGCAGTATTTT. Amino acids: CASKVRGPSSTDTQYF.